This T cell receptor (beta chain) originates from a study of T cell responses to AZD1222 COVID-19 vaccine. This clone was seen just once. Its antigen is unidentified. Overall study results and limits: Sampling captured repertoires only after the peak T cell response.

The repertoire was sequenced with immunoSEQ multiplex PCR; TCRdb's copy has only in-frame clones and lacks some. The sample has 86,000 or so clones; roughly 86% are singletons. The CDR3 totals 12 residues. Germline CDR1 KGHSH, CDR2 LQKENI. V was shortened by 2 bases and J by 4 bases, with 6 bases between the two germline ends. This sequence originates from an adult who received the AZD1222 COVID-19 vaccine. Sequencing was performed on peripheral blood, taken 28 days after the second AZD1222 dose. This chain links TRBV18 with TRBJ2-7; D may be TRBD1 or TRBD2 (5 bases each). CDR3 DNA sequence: TGTGCCAGCTCACCAGGGGGATACGAGCAGTACTTC. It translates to CASSPGGYEQYF.